The 32 T cell receptor beta chains given below trace back to one sample, sequenced in a study of radiation and T cells in renal cell carcinoma. Sample time point: baseline pretreatment blood. As for treatment: 15 Gy SBRT to primary tumor, nephrectomy 4 weeks later. The repertoire was sequenced with immunoSEQ multiplex PCR; TCRdb's copy has only in-frame clones and lacks some. Counted here are about 130,000 clones, around nine tenths occurring once; the ten biggest clones make up 12%. The starting material was blood, obtained from a patient whose treatment included radiotherapy and nephrectomy. Receptors originate from a woman aged 45-60 years with renal cell carcinoma.

The V and J genes are TRBV7-6 and TRBJ2-7, with D tentatively TRBD2 (5 bases). V dropped 3 bases and J dropped 6 bases, with 12 bases sitting between them. The CDR3 spans 13 residues. CDR1 and CDR2 (germline): SGHVS, FNYEAQ. CDR3 sequence reads: CASSFGSGFEQYF. The CDR3 bases are TGTGCCAGCAGCTTCGGGTCGGGATTCGAGCAGTACTTC.

The J gene is TRBJ1-2, the V gene TRBV5-1; the D is unclear. This CDR3 has 14 residues. Trimming took off 4 bases at V and 8 bases at J, with 18 bases between the two ends. The V gene's germline CDR1 is SGHRS and CDR2 YFSETQ. Written as DNA, the CDR3 is TGCGCCAGCAGCCTGACCTTGGCCGGCGAAGGCTACACCTTC. Its protein product is CASSLTLAGEGYTF.

V usage is TRBV5-1 and J usage is TRBJ2-5; D gene unclear. The germline V and J ends were trimmed by 5 bases and 2 bases, with 4 bases remaining between them. Germline V gene lookup returns CDR1 SGHRS and CDR2 YFSETQ. The CDR3 contains 11 residues. As DNA, the CDR3 is TGCGCCAGCAGGGGGCAAGAGACCCAGTACTTC. Residues: CASRGQETQYF.

This clone was counted between two and nine times. The V call is TRBV29-1, the J call TRBJ1-1; D ambiguous. The length of the CDR3 is 11 residues. Looked up from germline, CDR1 is SQVTM and CDR2 is ANQGSEA. CDR3 nucleotide sequence: TGCAGTGTCGGGTGGGGCACTGAAGCTTTCTTT. This gives the protein CSVGWGTEAFF.

The gene calls are TRBV9 and TRBJ2-3, with D perhaps matching TRBD2 (7 bases). Trimming stripped 7 bases from V and 0 bases from J, with 9 bases between. Germline V gives CDR1 SGDLS, CDR2 YYNGEE. This CDR3 has 13 amino acids. The CDR3 DNA sequence: TGTGCCAGCGGGGGGGCTAGCACAGATACGCAGTATTTT. Its protein is CASGGASTDTQYF.

The V call is TRBV29-1, the J call TRBJ1-4; D not resolved. This CDR3 is 11 amino acids long. Germline V gene sequence: CDR1 SQVTM, CDR2 ANQGSEA. Trimming stripped 6 bases from V and 2 bases from J, with 4 bases between. CDR3 protein: CSVETNEKLFF. The CDR3 nucleotides are TGCAGCGTGGAGACTAATGAAAAACTGTTTTTT. The complete variable domain, with remaining parts taken from reference TRBV29-1 and TRBJ1-4, reads SAVISQKPSRDICQRGTSLTIQCQVDSQVTMMFWYRQQPGQSLTLIATANQGSEATYESGFVIDKFPISRPNLTFSTLTVSNMSPEDSSIYLCSVETNEKLFFGSGTQLSVL.

The V gene is TRBV5-1, the J gene TRBJ2-6; D may be TRBD2 (5 bases). The CDR3 contains 17 residues. Trimming left V 4 bases short and J 4 bases short, with 18 bases between. CDR1 is SGHRS, CDR2 YFSETQ, per germline. The CDR3 loop reads CASSPRGTRPGANVLTF. In DNA, the CDR3 is TGCGCCAGCAGCCCCCGGGGAACCCGTCCCGGGGCCAACGTCCTGACTTTC.

The J gene is TRBJ1-4, the V gene TRBV5-4, with 9 positions matching TRBD1. J was trimmed by 7 bases and V by 4 bases; bases with no gene match: 14. This CDR3 contains 17 residues. The germline V gene encodes CDR1 SGHNT and CDR2 YYREEE (reference sequence). In DNA form, the CDR3 reads TGTGCCAGCAGCGGTAACAGGGGGCAGTTGTCGGCTGAAAAACTGTTTTTT. Translation: CASSGNRGQLSAEKLFF.

This chain joins TRBV5-1 and TRBJ2-1; 8 positions match TRBD2. The germline V gene has CDR1 SGHRS and CDR2 YFSETQ. CDR3 length: 15 residues. V was pared by 0 bases and J by 6 bases, with 5 bases of the junction left unmatched. The CDR3 spells CASSLVVAGTNEQFF. CDR3 DNA sequence: TGCGCCAGCAGCTTGGTGGTAGCGGGGACCAATGAGCAGTTCTTC.

V usage is TRBV4-2 and J usage is TRBJ1-4; TRBD1 is a possible D gene (6 bases). The CDR3 is made up of 16 amino acids. The germline V gene encodes CDR1 LGHNA and CDR2 YNFKEQ. V dropped 3 bases and J dropped 0 bases, with 11 bases sitting between them. The CDR3 here is CASSHATGTTNEKLFF. In DNA, the CDR3 is TGTGCCAGCAGCCATGCAACAGGGACAACTAATGAAAAACTGTTTTTT.

The chain combines TRBV12-5 with TRBJ2-3; 8 nucleotides agree with TRBD1. V gave up 5 bases and J gave up 0 bases; unmatched junction bases: 4. CDR3 length equals 15 residues. Per germline, CDR1 LGHNT and CDR2 FRNRAP. Here the CDR3 reads CASGPRQGSTDTQYF. DNA for the CDR3: TGTGCTAGTGGTCCACGACAGGGGAGCACAGATACGCAGTATTTT. Drawing the rest from reference TRBV12-5 and TRBJ2-3, the complete variable domain is DARVTQTPRHKVTEMGQEVTMRCQPILGHNTVFWYRQTMMQGLELLAYFRNRAPLDDSGMPKDRFSAEMPDATLATLKIQPSEPRDSAVYFCASGPRQGSTDTQYFGPGTRLTVL.

Here the CDR3 DNA reads TGTGCCAGCAGCCCCAGCGGGAACGGGAACAATGAGCAGTTCTTC. Protein sequence: CASSPSGNGNNEQFF. The chain links TRBV7-3 to TRBJ2-1; 7 nucleotides match TRBD2. This CDR3 region has 15 residues. Trimming took 5 bases from V and 5 from J; bases not matched to a gene: 9. The germline gives CDR1 SGHTA, CDR2 FQGTGA. The full variable domain, completed using reference TRBV7-3 and TRBJ2-1, is GAGVSQTPSNKVTEKGKYVELRCDPISGHTALYWYRQSLGQGPEFLIYFQGTGAADDSGLPNDRFFAVRPEGSVSTLKIQRTERGDSAVYLCASSPSGNGNNEQFFGPGTRLTVL.

V gene TRBV7-2 combines with J gene TRBJ2-5; D is unclear. V lost 4 bases, J lost 2 bases, and 17 bases lay in between. The CDR3 totals 16 residues. Germline assignment: CDR1 SGHTA and CDR2 FQGNSA. The CDR3 protein is CASSSRLGAPQETQYF. DNA for the CDR3: TGTGCCAGCAGCTCTCGACTCGGAGCCCCACAAGAGACCCAGTACTTC.

This clone came up once. V is TRBV5-1 and J is TRBJ2-1, with 12 bases aligning to TRBD2. The CDR3 is 14 amino acids. Looked up from germline, CDR1 is SGHRS and CDR2 is YFSETQ. After removal of 7 bases from V and 4 bases from J, the junction contained 3 bases not matched to a gene. CDR3 amino acids: CASQGTSGYNEQFF. The CDR3 nucleotides read TGCGCCAGCCAAGGGACTAGCGGGTACAATGAGCAGTTCTTC.

In the case of this clone: Its ends do not fully match the called genes, so a read error is possible. The genes are TRBV19 and TRBJ2-1, with 15 positions matching TRBD2. The germline CDR1 and CDR2 sequences are LNHDA and SQIVND (reference sequence). The CDR3 consists of 15 residues. The CDR3 DNA reads as TGTGCCAGTAGTATTACTTGGACTAGCGGGGGGGCCGACATCTTC. Translation: CASSITWTSGGADIF.

The J gene is TRBJ1-2, the V gene TRBV2; the match to TRBD1 covers 7 bases. The ends lost 2 bases at V and 8 bases at J; junction bases unmatched: 8. The germline gives CDR1 SNHLY, CDR2 FYNNEI. CDR3 length: 14 residues. Written as DNA, the CDR3 is TGTGCCAGCAGTGAAATATTGAGGGGGCGAGGCTACACCTTC. Residues: CASSEILRGRGYTF.

This chain joins TRBV10-1 and TRBJ2-1; 8 nucleotides match TRBD2. From germline, CDR1 is WNHNN and CDR2 SYGVQD (reference sequence). The CDR3 totals 15 residues. The junction had 3 bases not matched to a gene; V was cut back by 2 bases and J by 3 bases. The CDR3 sequence: CASSEQLAVYNEQFF. The CDR3 DNA is TGCGCCAGCAGTGAGCAACTAGCGGTCTACAATGAGCAGTTCTTC.

This clone was detected once. V gene TRBV7-9 combines with J gene TRBJ2-1; no definite D call. The CDR3 runs to 12 residues. The V end was cut by 2 bases, the J end by 5 bases, with 4 bases between. The V gene's germline CDR1 is SEHNR and CDR2 FQNEAQ (reference sequence). In DNA, the CDR3 is TGTGCCAGCAGCTTATTGGACAATGAGCAGTTCTTC. It codes for CASSLLDNEQFF.

V gene TRBV2 combines with J gene TRBJ1-1; D ambiguous. Trimming took 2 bases from V and 6 from J, leaving 13 bases between them. CDR3 length equals 14 residues. Per germline, CDR1 SNHLY and CDR2 FYNNEI. CDR3 loop: CASSELGRVSEAFF. In DNA form, the CDR3 reads TGTGCCAGCAGTGAACTGGGCCGGGTCTCTGAAGCTTTCTTT.

This chain uses TRBV10-2 with TRBJ1-1; 8 bases are a match to TRBD1. V shed 0 bases, J shed 5 bases, and the junction held 2 bases outside the gene matches. Per the germline V gene, CDR1 is WSHSY and CDR2 is SAAADI. This CDR3 has 14 amino acids. The CDR3 loop is CASSESTGDTEAFF. As DNA, the CDR3 is TGCGCCAGCAGTGAGTCGACAGGGGATACTGAAGCTTTCTTT.

This clone was seen only a few times. The chain's CDR3 is CASSLAYPGSYTF. In DNA form, the CDR3 reads TGTGCCAGCAGCTTAGCCTATCCTGGGAGCTACACCTTC. The chain has TRBV7-9 and TRBJ1-2; no definite D call. V lost 0 bases, J lost 9 bases, and 11 bases lay in between. The CDR3 has 13 amino acids. CDR1 is SEHNR and CDR2 is FQNEAQ in the germline V gene (reference sequence).

The rearrangement links TRBV6-6 to TRBJ1-1; D might be TRBD1 (6 bases). In germline, CDR1 is MNHNY, CDR2 SVGAGI (reference sequence). The CDR3 covers 14 residues. Trimming cost V 7 bases and J 3 bases, with 15 bases left between them. The CDR3 reads CASTIGGLYTEAFF. The DNA of the CDR3 is TGTGCCAGCACTATAGGGGGGCTGTACACTGAAGCTTTCTTT.

The rearrangement uses TRBV5-6 and TRBJ1-2, with 9 bases fitting TRBD1. V lost 1 base and J lost 4; bases outside the gene matches: 2. Germline CDR1 and CDR2: SGHDT and YYEEEE. This CDR3 contains 14 residues. CDR3 loop: CASSLLTGGYGYTF. CDR3 sequence (DNA): TGTGCCAGCAGCTTGTTGACAGGGGGCTATGGCTACACCTTC.

This clone was observed a single time. V and J are TRBV7-2 and TRBJ2-7, with 7 nucleotides matching TRBD1. V lost 6 bases, J lost 0 bases, and 8 bases stayed unmatched. The CDR3 has 15 residues. The germline CDR1 and CDR2 sequences are SGHTA and FQGNSA. CDR3 amino acids: CASSQDRASSYEQYF. In DNA form, the CDR3 reads TGTGCCAGCAGTCAAGACAGGGCAAGCTCCTACGAGCAGTACTTC.

The CDR3 sequence: CASSLAGNEEKLFF. The CDR3 DNA reads TGTGCCAGCAGCTTGGCGGGGAACGAGGAAAAACTGTTTTTT. This chain uses TRBV5-5 with TRBJ1-4; D is uncertain. Germline V gene sequence: CDR1 SGHKS, CDR2 YYEKEE (reference sequence). The CDR3 has 14 residues. Trimming cost V 0 bases and J 8 bases, with 11 bases left between them.

This sequence joins TRBV5-4 and TRBJ2-5; D is unclear. In germline, CDR1 is SGHNT, CDR2 YYREEE (reference sequence). Trimming removed 3 bases from V and 4 bases from J, with 13 bases in between. This CDR3 spans 14 amino acids. The CDR3 is CASSSRRVLETQYF. DNA of the CDR3: TGTGCCAGCAGCTCCCGCCGGGTTTTAGAGACCCAGTACTTC.

The chain is built from TRBV15 and TRBJ1-1, with no clear D. V lost 0 bases, J lost 3 bases, and 8 bases lay in between. The CDR3 is made up of 14 amino acids. Germline CDR1 reads LNHNV; CDR2 reads YYDKDF (reference sequence). The CDR3 DNA reads as TGTGCCACCAGCAGAGATTCGCGGGACACTGAAGCTTTCTTT. It yields the protein CATSRDSRDTEAFF.

The chain uses TRBV11-3 and TRBJ1-5; a weak D match, TRBD1 (6 bases). The CDR3 spans 16 residues. CDR1 and CDR2 (germline): SGHNT, YENEEA. V dropped 8 bases and J dropped 4 bases, with 21 bases sitting between them. The DNA for the CDR3 is TGTGCCAGCTCTTCCCGGTGGTACAGGGCGAATCAGCCCCAGCATTTT. As protein: CASSSRWYRANQPQHF.

The chain uses TRBV14 and TRBJ1-1; no reliable D call. The CDR3 has 15 residues. V lost 1 base and J lost 3, with 12 bases in between. Germline V gene data show CDR1 as SGHDN and CDR2 as FVKESK. CDR3 protein: CASSQVLSWDTEAFF. The CDR3 nucleotides read TGTGCCAGCAGCCAAGTGCTCTCATGGGACACTGAAGCTTTCTTT.

The chain links TRBV2 to TRBJ1-4, with no clear D. CDR1 and CDR2 from the germline V gene are SNHLY and FYNNEI. V lost 7 bases and J 12 bases, leaving 21 bases between the germline ends. The CDR3 length is 14 residues. In DNA, the CDR3 is TGTGCCAGCAAGATTACCTACATCCGCGGAGAACTGTTTTTT. Translated, it gives CASKITYIRGELFF.

The chain carries TRBV7-9 and TRBJ1-1, with no clear D. The CDR3 has 12 residues. Trimming pared 1 base from V and 3 bases from J, leaving 3 bases between. Germline V gene sequence: CDR1 SEHNR, CDR2 FQNEAQ (reference sequence). The DNA for the CDR3 is TGTGCCAGCAGCTTAGACGACACTGAAGCTTTCTTT. Translating it yields CASSLDDTEAFF.

V and J are TRBV5-1 and TRBJ1-2; 7 nucleotides line up with TRBD1. The CDR3 has 18 amino acids. CDR1 is SGHRS, CDR2 YFSETQ, per germline. V was clipped by 4 bases and J by 4 bases; unmatched bases: 19. The CDR3 reads CASSGVDREGTKIYGYTF. The CDR3 DNA reads TGCGCCAGCAGCGGGGTTGACAGGGAAGGAACAAAGATCTATGGCTACACCTTC.